This T cell receptor (beta chain) was captured by sequencing in a study of T cells in Graves' hyperthyroidism and ophthalmopathy. Study details: Upon initial diagnosis and before any treatment, peripheral blood was collected. General study points: Peripheral blood also featured most of the thyroid clonotypes expanded above 0.001.

Pregnant or lactating patients were excluded, as were those with uncontrolled infection or other autoimmune disease. Using more than 7.5 ml of fresh peripheral blood, PBMCs were prepared. The table lists this clonotype with many counts. What it binds is unknown. The CDR3 runs to 14 residues. Looked up from germline, CDR1 is SEHNR and CDR2 is FQNEAQ (reference sequence). The V gene lost 5 bases and the J gene lost 1 base, with 11 bases spanning the gap. It was RNA transcripts that yielded the amplified TCR beta CDR3 regions. First-round RT-PCR targeting the TCR CDR3 was performed with the HTBI primer set. TCRdb ran MiXCR on the multiplex PCR reads and lists one entry per CDR3 protein. This sample yields about 290,000 distinct CDR3 sequences, of which roughly 18% are seen a single time; less than 45% belongs to the top ten.

Sequenced sample: blood. This chain joins TRBV7-9 and TRBJ1-1; unclear D gene. This TCR was sampled from a man aged 45-65 years with Graves' ophthalmopathy. The CDR3 sequence is CASSPLRQNTEAFF. CDR3 bases: TGTGCCAGCAGCCCCCTACGGCAGAACACTGAAGCTTTCTTT.